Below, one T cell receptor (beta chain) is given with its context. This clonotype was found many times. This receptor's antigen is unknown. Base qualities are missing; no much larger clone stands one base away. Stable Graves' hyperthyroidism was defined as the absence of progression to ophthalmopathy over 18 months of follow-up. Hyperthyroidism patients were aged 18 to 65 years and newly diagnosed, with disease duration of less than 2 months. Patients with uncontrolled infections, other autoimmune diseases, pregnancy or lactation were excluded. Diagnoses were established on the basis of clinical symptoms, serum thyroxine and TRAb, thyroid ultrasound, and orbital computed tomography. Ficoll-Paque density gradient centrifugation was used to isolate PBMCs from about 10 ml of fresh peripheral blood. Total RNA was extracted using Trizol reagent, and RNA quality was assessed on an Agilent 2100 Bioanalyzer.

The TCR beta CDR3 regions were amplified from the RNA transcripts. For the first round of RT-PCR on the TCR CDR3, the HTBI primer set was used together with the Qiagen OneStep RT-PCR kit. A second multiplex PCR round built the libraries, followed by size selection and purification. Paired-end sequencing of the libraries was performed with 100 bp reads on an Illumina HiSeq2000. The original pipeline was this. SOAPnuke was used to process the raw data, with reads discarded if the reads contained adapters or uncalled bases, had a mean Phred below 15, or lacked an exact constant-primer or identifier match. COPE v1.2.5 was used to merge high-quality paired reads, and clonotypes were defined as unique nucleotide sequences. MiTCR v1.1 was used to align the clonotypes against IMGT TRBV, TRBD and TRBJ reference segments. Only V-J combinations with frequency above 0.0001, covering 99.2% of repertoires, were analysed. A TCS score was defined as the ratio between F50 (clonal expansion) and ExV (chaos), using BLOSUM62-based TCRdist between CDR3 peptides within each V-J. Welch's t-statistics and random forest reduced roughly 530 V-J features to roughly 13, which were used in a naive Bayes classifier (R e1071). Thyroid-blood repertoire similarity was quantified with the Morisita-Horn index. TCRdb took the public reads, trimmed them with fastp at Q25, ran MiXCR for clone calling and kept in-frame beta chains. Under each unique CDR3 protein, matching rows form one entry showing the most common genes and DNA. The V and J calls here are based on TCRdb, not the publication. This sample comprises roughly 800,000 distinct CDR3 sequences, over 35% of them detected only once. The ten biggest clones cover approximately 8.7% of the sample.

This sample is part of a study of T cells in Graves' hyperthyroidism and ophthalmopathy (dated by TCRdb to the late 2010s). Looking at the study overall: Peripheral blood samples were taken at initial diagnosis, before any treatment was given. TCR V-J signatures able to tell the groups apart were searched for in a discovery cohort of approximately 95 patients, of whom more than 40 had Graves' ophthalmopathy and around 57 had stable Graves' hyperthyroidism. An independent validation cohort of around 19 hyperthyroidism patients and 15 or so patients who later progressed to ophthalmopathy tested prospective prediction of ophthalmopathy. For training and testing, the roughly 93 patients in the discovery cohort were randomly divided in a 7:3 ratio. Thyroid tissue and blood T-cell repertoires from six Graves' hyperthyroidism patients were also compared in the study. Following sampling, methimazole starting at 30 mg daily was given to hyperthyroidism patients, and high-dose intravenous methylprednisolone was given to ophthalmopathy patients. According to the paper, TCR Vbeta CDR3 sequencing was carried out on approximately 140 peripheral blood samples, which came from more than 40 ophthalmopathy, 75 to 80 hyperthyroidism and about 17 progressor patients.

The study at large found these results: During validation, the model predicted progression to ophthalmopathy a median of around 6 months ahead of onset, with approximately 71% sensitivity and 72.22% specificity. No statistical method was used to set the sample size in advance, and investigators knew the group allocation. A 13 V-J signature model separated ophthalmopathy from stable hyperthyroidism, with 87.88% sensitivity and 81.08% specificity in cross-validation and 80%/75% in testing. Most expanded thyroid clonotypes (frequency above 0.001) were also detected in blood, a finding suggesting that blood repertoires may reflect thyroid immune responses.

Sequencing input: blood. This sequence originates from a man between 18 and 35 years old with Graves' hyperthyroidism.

The CDR3 in this case is CASSLLTLNYGYTF. DNA sequence: TGTGCCAGCAGCTTACTGACCCTAAACTATGGCTACACCTTC. The rearrangement joined TRBV7-2 to TRBJ1-2; there is no confident call for the D gene. V and J lose 2 bases and 2 bases, and a span of 9 bases separates them. Sequences SGHTA (CDR1) and FQGNSA (CDR2) are obtained from the germline V gene. The CDR3, cysteine through phenylalanine, is 14 amino acids long. The read is trimmed to its CDR3 DNA, 42 bases read in frame from base 1.